The clone carrying this TCR beta chain is a singleton in its sample. The record originates from a study of blood T cell repertoires in COVID-19. Study-wide background: The study drew acute and convalescent COVID-19 samples from the United States, Italy and Spain. Nucleic acid was either cDNA or gDNA, and it came from T cells, B-cell-depleted T cells, or PBMCs.

The repertoire was sequenced with immunoSEQ multiplex PCR; TCRdb's copy has only in-frame clones and lacks some. In the table there are around 300,000 clones, 75% to 90% of which are singletons. The clonotype was recovered from a woman aged 40-49 years with acute or convalescent COVID-19. The specimen sequenced was peripheral blood.

For the CDR3, the DNA is TGTGCCGGCTCAGGGGTAAATCAGCCCCAGCATTTT. Translating gives CAGSGVNQPQHF. The chain carries TRBV6-5 and TRBJ1-5; D might be TRBD1 (6 bases). The CDR3 contains 12 residues. V was cut by 11 bases and J by 4 bases, with 12 bases left in between. CDR1 and CDR2 from the germline V gene are MNHEY and SVGAGI.